One sample yielded the 17 T cell receptor beta chains listed below, sequenced in a study of PD-L1 blockade in urothelial cancer (TCRdb year 2017). Libraries came from the immunoSEQ multiplex PCR assay. TCRdb took over this immuneACCESS table, retaining in-frame rearrangements with V and J assigned. Such tables are incomplete; in checked studies, under half of the missing clones stem from an unresolved V gene, and the remainder is unexplained. Counted in this sample were roughly 90,000 clones; about 90% of them appeared once. The top ten constitute about 1% of the sample. The time point label corresponds to: pretreatment peripheral blood. Sequenced material: PBMCs, taken around atezolizumab (anti-PD-L1) treatment. The origin of the receptors is a woman older than 75 with urothelial cancer.

The chain uses TRBV7-3 and TRBJ2-2, with D hard to call. V lost 4 bases, J lost 6 bases, and 6 bases lay in between. CDR1 is SGHTA, CDR2 FQGTGA, per germline. This CDR3 is 12 amino acids long. CDR3 coding DNA: TGTGCCAGCAGCTCCCCGGCCGGGGAGCTGTTTTTT. Translation gives CASSSPAGELFF.

A single count supports this clone. The gene calls are TRBV4-1 and TRBJ2-1; 7 nucleotides align to TRBD2. Germline CDR1 MGHRA, CDR2 YSYEKL. This CDR3 is 15 amino acids long. V trimming: 1 base; J trimming: 6 bases; junction bases outside the gene matches: 6. The CDR3 protein is CASSQGLAVPNEQFF. The CDR3 nucleotides read TGCGCCAGCAGCCAAGGGCTAGCGGTCCCCAATGAGCAGTTCTTC.

The chain links TRBV10-3 to TRBJ2-7; D might be TRBD2 (6 bases). In germline, CDR1 is ENHRY, CDR2 SYGVKD. The ends were cut back, 10 bases at V and 0 bases at J, with 10 bases in the middle. This CDR3 contains 12 residues. CDR3 protein: CATRGSSYEQYF. For the CDR3, the DNA is TGTGCCACTCGGGGGAGCTCCTACGAGCAGTACTTC.

The chain carries TRBV5-4 and TRBJ2-1; TRBD2 matches 12 bases. V lost 0 bases and J lost 7; bases outside the gene matches: 2. Germline loops: CDR1 SGHNT, CDR2 YYREEE (reference sequence). The CDR3 has 15 amino acids. The CDR3 sequence is CASSLGGLAGNEQFF. CDR3 DNA sequence: TGTGCCAGCAGCTTGGGGGGACTAGCGGGTAATGAGCAGTTCTTC.

The chain uses TRBV6-4 and TRBJ2-3; D not certain. The CDR3 is made up of 13 amino acids. In germline, CDR1 is MRHNA, CDR2 SNTAGT. Trimming removed 2 bases at V and 0 bases at J, with 3 bases between. The CDR3 nucleotides read TGTGCCAGCAGTGACCTTAGCACAGATACGCAGTATTTT. This codes for CASSDLSTDTQYF.

This chain links TRBV7-2 with TRBJ2-7, with a tentative D call TRBD1 (5 bases). Germline loops: CDR1 SGHTA, CDR2 FQGNSA. Trimming took off 1 base at V and 2 bases at J, with 12 bases between the two ends. CDR3 length: 15 amino acids. The CDR3 nucleotides read TGTGCCAGCAGCTTAGATTCAGGACATCCCTACGAGCAGTACTTC. It translates to CASSLDSGHPYEQYF.

The chain carries TRBV27 and TRBJ2-1; weak D call: TRBD1 (5 bases). The CDR3 covers 19 residues. Trimming pared 3 bases from V and 6 bases from J, leaving 27 bases between. CDR1 and CDR2 from the germline V gene are MNHEY and SMNVEV (reference sequence). CDR3 sequence (DNA): TGTGCCAGCAGTTTTTTGGGCGTCTCTAGGGTCCAAACAGGCAATGAGCAGTTCTTC. It encodes CASSFLGVSRVQTGNEQFF.

The V and J genes are TRBV27 and TRBJ1-2, with a possible D match to TRBD1 (5 bases). Trimming shortened V by 5 bases and J by 2 bases, and 21 bases separated the two germline ends. This CDR3 comprises 17 residues. CDR1 MNHEY and CDR2 SMNVEV come from the germline V gene (reference sequence). CDR3 loop: CASSLSGTAQWNYGYTF. In DNA, the CDR3 is TGTGCCAGCAGTCTAAGCGGGACCGCTCAGTGGAACTATGGCTACACCTTC.

The V and J genes are TRBV4-1 and TRBJ1-5; 7 bases match TRBD1. With V trimmed by 2 bases and J by 0 bases, 4 bases remained unmatched. Germline CDR1 and CDR2: MGHRA and YSYEKL. This CDR3 has 16 amino acids. The CDR3 loop is CASSQYAGGSNQPQHF. CDR3 DNA sequence: TGCGCCAGCAGCCAATATGCAGGGGGTAGCAATCAGCCCCAGCATTTT.

The rearrangement joins TRBV29-1 to TRBJ2-1; possibly TRBD1 for D (6 bases). The CDR3 is made up of 13 amino acids. V gave up 5 bases and J gave up 5 bases, with 13 bases separating them. Per the germline V gene, CDR1 is SQVTM and CDR2 is ANQGSEA. The CDR3 spells CSVITGRNNEQFF. The CDR3 DNA sequence: TGCAGCGTTATAACAGGGCGAAACAATGAGCAGTTCTTC.

The rearrangement uses TRBV27 and TRBJ2-1, with 9 bases that match TRBD2. Per the germline V gene, CDR1 is MNHEY and CDR2 is SMNVEV (reference sequence). The CDR3 contains 14 residues. V shed 5 bases, J shed 7 bases, and the junction held 6 bases outside the gene matches. CDR3 protein: CASSTGLATNEQFF. The CDR3, as DNA: TGTGCCAGCAGTACTGGACTAGCGACGAATGAGCAGTTCTTC.

The rearrangement links TRBV29-1 to TRBJ2-2, with 9 bases identical to TRBD2. Germline lookup yields CDR1 SQVTM and CDR2 ANQGSEA. There are 12 residues in the CDR3. Trimming at V came to 6 bases and at J to 6 bases, leaving 2 bases not matched to a gene. CDR3 nucleotides: TGCAGCGTAGCTAGCGGGGCCGGGGAGCTGTTTTTT. Its translation is CSVASGAGELFF.

This clone has only one observation. The chain joins TRBV7-9 to TRBJ2-7; 7 bases fit TRBD2. Per germline, CDR1 SEHNR and CDR2 FQNEAQ (reference sequence). The CDR3 contains 15 residues. V was clipped by 5 bases and J by 4 bases; unmatched bases: 11. The CDR3 spells CASSPPSGTQYEQYF. The DNA for the CDR3 is TGTGCCAGCAGCCCCCCTAGCGGTACCCAGTACGAGCAGTACTTC.

This clone was recorded only once. DNA for the CDR3: TGTGCCAGCAGCGGGGGAGGCTACGAGCAGTACTTC. This translates into CASSGGGYEQYF. The V and J genes are TRBV2 and TRBJ2-7; a possible D gene is TRBD2 (6 bases). Germline V lookup: CDR1 SNHLY, CDR2 FYNNEI. The CDR3 extends over 12 amino acids. V shed 6 bases and J shed 3 bases, with 9 bases lying between them.

There are a few counts of this clone. This chain links TRBV25-1 with TRBJ2-2; D might be TRBD2 (5 bases). Germline CDR1 is MGHDK and CDR2 is SYGVNS. The CDR3 is 14 amino acids. V dropped 8 bases and J dropped 8 bases, with 18 bases sitting between them. The CDR3 nucleotides read TGTGCCAGCCGGGGTGACACAAGAACGGGGGAGCTGTTTTTT. Residues: CASRGDTRTGELFF.

This sequence joins TRBV30 and TRBJ2-7, with 12 positions matching TRBD2. The V gene end was trimmed by 3 bases and the J gene end by 6 bases; junction bases not matched to a gene: 6. The CDR3 runs to 14 residues. From germline, CDR1 is GTSNPN and CDR2 SVGIG (reference sequence). The CDR3 loop reads CAWSRGLAGTEQYF. CDR3 coding DNA: TGTGCCTGGAGCCGAGGACTAGCGGGGACCGAGCAGTACTTC.

This rearrangement joins TRBV11-3 to TRBJ1-1; D is ambiguous. Germline loops: CDR1 SGHNT, CDR2 YENEEA. V was pared by 2 bases and J by 0 bases, with 4 bases between. This CDR3 is built from 13 residues. CDR3 loop: CASSLSVNTEAFF. The CDR3 coding sequence is TGTGCCAGCAGCTTATCGGTGAACACTGAAGCTTTCTTT.